This entry describes one TCR beta chain. These data are taken from a study of blood T cell dynamics during melanoma immunotherapy. On the study more broadly: First-line therapy was either pembrolizumab or nivolumab with ipilimumab for metastatic melanoma.

Trimming stripped 2 bases from V and 2 bases from J, with 8 bases between. Germline assignment: CDR1 MNHEY and CDR2 SMNVEV (reference sequence). The CDR3 contains 14 residues. This table comes from immunoSEQ multiplex PCR, and its TCRdb copy is limited to in-frame clones, with some not included. The sample lists around 13,000 clones; around 91% were seen once. The time point: week 3, after first cycle of checkpoint inhibitor. Here the sequenced sample was effector memory CD8+ T cells from blood, taken from a patient treated with checkpoint blockade. The clonotype was recovered from a human donor with melanoma. The rearrangement joins TRBV27 to TRBJ2-3; D gene unclear. This CDR3 reads CASSLVRDTDTQYF. CDR3 bases: TGTGCCAGCAGTTTAGTCAGAGACACAGATACGCAGTATTTT.